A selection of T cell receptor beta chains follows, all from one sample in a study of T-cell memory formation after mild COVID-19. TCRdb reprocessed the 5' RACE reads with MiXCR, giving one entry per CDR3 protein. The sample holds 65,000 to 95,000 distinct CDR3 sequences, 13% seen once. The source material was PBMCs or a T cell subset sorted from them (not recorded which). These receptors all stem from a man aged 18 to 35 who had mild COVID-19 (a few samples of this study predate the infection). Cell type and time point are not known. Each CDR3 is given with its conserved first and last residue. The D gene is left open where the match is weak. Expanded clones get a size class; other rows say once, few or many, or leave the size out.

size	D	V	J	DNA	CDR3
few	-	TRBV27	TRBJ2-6	TGTGCCAGCAGTTTATTGGGCGCTGGGGCCAACGTCCTGACTTTC	CASSLLGAGANVLTF
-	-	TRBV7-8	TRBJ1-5	TGTGCCAGCAGCCATAGAGCAGGGGATAGCAATCAGCCCCAGCATTTT	CASSHRAGDSNQPQHF
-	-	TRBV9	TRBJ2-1	TGTGCCAGCAGCGTATATCAGGGATGGAATGAGCAGTTCTTC	CASSVYQGWNEQFF
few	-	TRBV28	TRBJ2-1	TGTGCCAGCAGTCAGTGGGGTGGGTTCCACAATGAGCAGTTCTTC	CASSQWGGFHNEQFF
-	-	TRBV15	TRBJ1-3	TGTGCCACCAGTCCCAGTGGGGCGTCTGGAAACACCATATATTTT	CATSPSGASGNTIYF
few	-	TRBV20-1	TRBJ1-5	TGCAGTGCCGCTCTCGGGGGGCGAATAGGTAGCAATCAGCCCCAGCATTTT	CSAALGGRIGSNQPQHF
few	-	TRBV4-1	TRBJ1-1	TGCGCCAGCAGCCAAGGAGAAGCTTTCTTT	CASSQGEAFF
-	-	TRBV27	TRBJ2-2	TGTGCCAGCAGTTTAACGGGGCCCGGGGAGCTGTTTTTT	CASSLTGPGELFF
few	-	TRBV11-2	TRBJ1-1	TGTGCCAGCAGCTTAGTGGGCGTCCCTTCTGAAGCTTTCTTT	CASSLVGVPSEAFF
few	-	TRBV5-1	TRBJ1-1	TGCGCCAGCAGCTTCGAAGGGAATGCTGAAGCTTTCTTT	CASSFEGNAEAFF
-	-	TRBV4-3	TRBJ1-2	TGCGCCAGCAGCCAAGATTCCGGAGACGGCTATGGCTACACCTTC	CASSQDSGDGYGYTF
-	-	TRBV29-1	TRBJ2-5	TGCAGCGTAAAAACCAGCGGGTTCCAAGAGACCCAGTACTTC	CSVKTSGFQETQYF